A selection of T cell receptor beta chains follows, all from one sample in a study of cytomegalovirus exposure and HLA in healthy donors. Here immunoSEQ multiplex PCR was the method, and the copy in TCRdb shows in-frame clones only, minus some. The data show over 150,000 clones, about 85% seen once. Source material: PBMCs. The source is a man aged 25 to 45 in good health and CMV-seropositive. Each CDR3 is given with its conserved first and last residue. D genes are given only for firm matches.

J gene: TRBJ1-5; D gene: .; V gene: TRBV28; CDR3 protein: CASSSGEQPQHF
J gene: TRBJ2-3; D gene: .; V gene: TRBV5-6; CDR3 protein: CASSPEGVTQYF
J gene: TRBJ1-2; D gene: TRBD1; V gene: TRBV11-2; CDR3 protein: CASSLSLGQDYGYTF
J gene: TRBJ2-7; D gene: .; V gene: TRBV6-5; CDR3 protein: CASRFQFTAIYEQYF
J gene: TRBJ1-3; D gene: .; V gene: TRBV27; CDR3 protein: CASSLSPGISGNTIYF
J gene: TRBJ2-7; D gene: .; V gene: TRBV19; CDR3 protein: CASSIRRGSANEQYF
J gene: TRBJ2-3; D gene: .; V gene: TRBV6-6; CDR3 protein: CASSYLTDTQYF
J gene: TRBJ1-6; D gene: TRBD1; V gene: TRBV7-9; CDR3 protein: CASSLFRTGLNSPLHF
J gene: TRBJ2-1; D gene: .; V gene: TRBV25-1; CDR3 protein: CASSPGILYNEQFF
J gene: TRBJ1-2; D gene: TRBD1; V gene: TRBV7-9; CDR3 protein: CASSYRDRDYGYTF
J gene: TRBJ1-2; D gene: .; V gene: TRBV6-5; CDR3 protein: CASSYSPEGTSGYTF
J gene: TRBJ1-2; D gene: TRBD1; V gene: TRBV7-9; CDR3 protein: CASSFTGEEGYTF
J gene: TRBJ2-2; D gene: TRBD1; V gene: TRBV2; CDR3 protein: CASRYGTGGNGELFF
J gene: TRBJ1-6; D gene: TRBD1; V gene: TRBV18; CDR3 protein: CASSPGQGSSPLHF